The 29 T cell receptor beta chains given below trace back to one sample, sequenced in a study of T cell changes during pregnancy in multiple sclerosis (dated by TCRdb to between 2019 and 2020). Libraries were built with the immunoSEQ multiplex PCR assay. TCRdb provides this immuneACCESS table in a form limited to in-frame rearrangements. Some clones are lacking; in checked studies, under half of them reflect an unresolved V gene, and why the rest are absent is not known. The sample has tens of thousands of clones on record, under 95% of them singletons. The top ten clonotypes cover 0.4% to 0.6% of the sample. Specimen: CD4+ T cells from peripheral blood mononuclear cells, collected in the second trimester of pregnancy. The receptors stem from a female donor with multiple sclerosis, enrolled in a pregnancy study.

The V and J genes are TRBV9 and TRBJ2-1, with D possibly being TRBD2 (5 bases). Germline loops: CDR1 SGDLS, CDR2 YYNGEE. The CDR3 runs 16 residues. V was pared by 0 bases and J by 2 bases, with 12 bases between. The CDR3 loop reads CASSVVGSGTYNEQFF. Here the CDR3 DNA reads TGTGCCAGCAGCGTAGTTGGGTCGGGGACCTACAATGAGCAGTTCTTC. The complete variable domain, with remaining parts taken from reference TRBV9 and TRBJ2-1, reads DSGVTQTPKHLITATGQRVTLRCSPRSGDLSVYWYQQSLDQGLQFLIQYYNGEERAKGNILERFSAQQFPDLHSELNLSSLELGDSALYFCASSVVGSGTYNEQFFGPGTRLTVL.

This chain connects TRBV30 to TRBJ2-7, with a possible D match to TRBD1 (6 bases). The germline V and J ends were trimmed by 2 bases and 4 bases, with 15 bases remaining between them. CDR1 and CDR2 from the germline V gene are GTSNPN and SVGIG (reference sequence). The CDR3 totals 14 residues. The chain's CDR3 is CAWSYRARTYEQYF. The CDR3 DNA is TGTGCCTGGAGTTACAGGGCTCGGACTTACGAGCAGTACTTC.

The V and J genes are TRBV5-1 and TRBJ2-4; 12 nucleotides agree with TRBD2. This CDR3 is built from 15 residues. From germline, CDR1 is SGHRS and CDR2 YFSETQ. With 0 bases clipped from V and 7 bases from J, the junction kept 2 bases outside the gene matches. The CDR3 nucleotides read TGCGCCAGCAGCTTGGAAACTAGCGGGAGGAACATTCAGTACTTC. It yields the protein CASSLETSGRNIQYF. Full variable domain (missing parts from reference TRBV5-1 and TRBJ2-4): KAGVTQTPRYLIKTRGQQVTLSCSPISGHRSVSWYQQTPGQGLQFLFEYFSETQRNKGNFPGRFSGRQFSNSRSEMNVSTLELGDSALYLCASSLETSGRNIQYFGAGTRLSVL.

Remarks on this clone: One end of the junction does not line up with germline, which may come from a read error. This chain joins TRBV7-7 and TRBJ2-7; 8 bases agree with TRBD2. This CDR3 contains 18 residues. Germline V gives CDR1 SSHAT, CDR2 FNYEAQ (reference sequence). CDR3 nucleotide sequence: TGTGCTAGCAGCTACGTCGGAGGAGGGACTAGGAGGCACTACGAGCAGTACTTC. Translating it yields CASSYVGGGTRRHYEQYF.

V and J are TRBV7-9 and TRBJ2-7, with D possibly matching TRBD1 (6 bases). The CDR3 sequence is 14 residues long. The germline CDR1 and CDR2 sequences are SEHNR and FQNEAQ (reference sequence). V lost 1 base, J lost 3 bases, and 10 bases lay in between. CDR3 DNA: TGTGCCAGCAGCTTAGGTCAGGGGTTCTACGAGCAGTACTTC. Translation gives CASSLGQGFYEQYF. Together with reference TRBV7-9 and TRBJ2-7, the CDR3 gives the full variable domain: DTGVSQNPRHKITKRGQNVTFRCDPISEHNRLYWYRQTLGQGPEFLTYFQNEAQLEKSRLLSDRFSAERPKGSFSTLEIQRTEQGDSAMYLCASSLGQGFYEQYFGPGTRLTVT.

This clone appeared once. This chain connects TRBV2 to TRBJ2-7, with TRBD1 matching over 9 bases. V dropped 7 bases and J dropped 2; count of bases not matched to a gene: 3. The germline gives CDR1 SNHLY, CDR2 FYNNEI. The CDR3 is made up of 13 amino acids. The CDR3 spells CASKGDRAYEQYF. DNA of the CDR3: TGTGCCAGCAAGGGGGACAGGGCCTACGAGCAGTACTTC. The full variable domain, completed using reference TRBV2 and TRBJ2-7, is EPEVTQTPSHQVTQMGQEVILRCVPISNHLYFYWYRQILGQKVEFLVSFYNNEISEKSEIFDDQFSVERPDGSNFTLKIRSTKLEDSAMYFCASKGDRAYEQYFGPGTRLTVT.

V and J are TRBV7-2 and TRBJ2-7; 13 positions match TRBD2. The CDR3 sequence is 14 residues long. Looked up from germline, CDR1 is SGHTA and CDR2 is FQGNSA. Trimming cost V 6 bases and J 6 bases; bases outside gene matches: 5. Here the CDR3 DNA reads TGTGCCAGCAGTGGACTAGCGGGAGCGGGCGAGCAGTACTTC. Translated: CASSGLAGAGEQYF.

This rearrangement joins TRBV2 to TRBJ2-3; 9 bases align to TRBD2. Per germline, CDR1 SNHLY and CDR2 FYNNEI. V gave up 3 bases and J gave up 2 bases; unmatched junction bases: 3. The CDR3 is 15 residues long. For the CDR3, the DNA is TGTGCCAGCAGTGATGCGGGAGGGACCACAGATACGCAGTATTTT. Encoded protein: CASSDAGGTTDTQYF.

The chain links TRBV6-1 to TRBJ2-3; D not resolved. V was clipped by 6 bases and J by 2 bases, with 9 bases between them. Germline CDR1 and CDR2: MNHNS and SASEGT. There are 13 residues in the CDR3. CDR3 nucleotides: TGTGCCAGCAGGGTAGTCCCCACAGATACGCAGTATTTT. Protein sequence: CASRVVPTDTQYF.

J is TRBJ1-5 and V is TRBV2; D is ambiguous. Trimming removed 4 bases at V and 4 bases at J, with 8 bases between. In germline, CDR1 is SNHLY, CDR2 FYNNEI. This CDR3 comprises 13 residues. CDR3 DNA: TGTGCCAGCAGTGTGGACTTAAATCAGCCCCAGCATTTT. It yields the protein CASSVDLNQPQHF.

In this sample, this clone turned up once. The V gene is TRBV30, the J gene TRBJ1-6; unclear D gene. CDR3 size: 16 residues. V was pared by 2 bases and J by 5 bases, with 16 bases between. The germline gives CDR1 GTSNPN, CDR2 SVGIG (reference sequence). Here the CDR3 DNA reads TGTGCCTGGAGTTGGGAGGATTGGGCTGATAATTCACCCCTCCACTTT. Translated: CAWSWEDWADNSPLHF.

This chain joins TRBV2 and TRBJ2-1; 12 nucleotides align to TRBD2. After removal of 4 bases from V and 0 bases from J, the junction contained 13 bases not matched to a gene. The germline CDR1 and CDR2 sequences are SNHLY and FYNNEI. The CDR3 is 20 amino acids. CDR3 sequence reads: CASSVVGLAGGPGSYNEQFF. CDR3 DNA sequence: TGTGCCAGCAGTGTTGTTGGGCTAGCGGGAGGGCCCGGCTCCTACAATGAGCAGTTCTTC.

The genes are TRBV7-9 and TRBJ2-1, with D perhaps matching TRBD1 (7 bases). The CDR3 loop spans 16 amino acids. The germline CDR1 and CDR2 sequences are SEHNR and FQNEAQ (reference sequence). V was cut by 5 bases and J by 4 bases, with 18 bases left in between. CDR3 sequence reads: CASSRNRGGGYNEQFF. In DNA, the CDR3 is TGTGCCAGCAGCCGTAACAGGGGAGGCGGGTACAATGAGCAGTTCTTC.

The genes are TRBV25-1 and TRBJ1-4; possibly TRBD1 for D (5 bases). The germline V gene has CDR1 MGHDK and CDR2 SYGVNS. This CDR3 has 14 residues. Trimming stripped 1 base from V and 3 bases from J, with 6 bases between. The CDR3 sequence is CASSESGANEKLFF. The CDR3 DNA sequence: TGTGCCAGCAGTGAATCGGGGGCTAATGAAAAACTGTTTTTT.

The gene calls are TRBV29-1 and TRBJ2-1; 10 nucleotides match TRBD2. CDR3 length: 13 amino acids. Germline CDR1 SQVTM, CDR2 ANQGSEA. Trimming took 4 bases from V and 9 from J; bases not matched to a gene: 6. CDR3 sequence reads: CSVVRTSGPEQFF. The CDR3 coding sequence is TGCAGCGTTGTTCGGACTAGCGGTCCTGAGCAGTTCTTC.

The chain combines TRBV6-5 with TRBJ1-3; weak D call: TRBD1 (5 bases). Germline CDR1 MNHEY, CDR2 SVGAGI. Trimming removed 6 bases at V and 0 bases at J, with 12 bases between. The CDR3 is 15 residues long. The CDR3 region is CASRVRGSSGNTIYF. The CDR3 nucleotides read TGTGCCAGCAGAGTGCGGGGGAGCTCTGGAAACACCATATATTTT.

A single count supports this clone. This rearrangement joins TRBV9 to TRBJ2-2; the D is unclear. Germline V gene sequence: CDR1 SGDLS, CDR2 YYNGEE. The V end was cut by 0 bases, the J end by 6 bases, with 9 bases between. The CDR3 runs 14 residues. The CDR3 loop reads CASSVGNIPGELFF. The CDR3 DNA follows: TGTGCCAGCAGCGTAGGTAACATCCCCGGGGAGCTGTTTTTT.

The chain uses TRBV7-2 and TRBJ1-3, with D perhaps matching TRBD1 (6 bases). V was trimmed by 3 bases and J by 1 base, leaving 16 bases between them. The CDR3 runs 17 residues. Germline values: CDR1 SGHTA, CDR2 FQGNSA. In DNA, the CDR3 is TGTGCCAGCAGCTTCCGAACCCCAGGGGAATCTGGAAACACCATATATTTT. This translates into CASSFRTPGESGNTIYF.

The chain recombines TRBV5-1 with TRBJ2-5, with D tentatively TRBD2 (6 bases). The V gene lost 0 bases and the J gene lost 1 base, with 16 bases spanning the gap. The CDR3 length is 17 residues. CDR1 is SGHRS and CDR2 is YFSETQ in the germline V gene. CDR3 region: CASSLGLLGDSQETQYF. The CDR3, as DNA: TGCGCCAGCAGCTTGGGTCTTTTGGGGGACTCCCAAGAGACCCAGTACTTC.

The chain is built from TRBV7-2 and TRBJ2-7, with 7 positions matching TRBD1. This CDR3 is 15 amino acids long. Trimming removed 5 bases from V and 2 bases from J; junction bases left unmatched: 9. Looked up from germline, CDR1 is SGHTA and CDR2 is FQGNSA. CDR3 in amino acids: CASSKGQTRTYEQYF. In nucleotides, the CDR3 is TGTGCCAGCAGCAAGGGACAGACAAGGACCTACGAGCAGTACTTC. The complete variable domain, with remaining parts taken from reference TRBV7-2 and TRBJ2-7, reads GAGVSQSPSNKVTEKGKDVELRCDPISGHTALYWYRQSLGQGLEFLIYFQGNSAPDKSGLPSDRFSAERTGGSVSTLTIQRTQQEDSAVYLCASSKGQTRTYEQYFGPGTRLTVT.

The rearrangement joins TRBV6-5 to TRBJ1-1; 7 bases line up with TRBD1. Germline lookup yields CDR1 MNHEY and CDR2 SVGAGI. This CDR3 spans 12 amino acids. V trimming: 5 bases; J trimming: 7 bases; junction bases outside the gene matches: 4. This chain's CDR3 is CASSIRQGEAFF. CDR3 DNA: TGTGCCAGCAGTATCCGACAGGGTGAAGCTTTCTTT.

The chain is built from TRBV19 and TRBJ1-5; possibly TRBD1 for D (5 bases). CDR3 size: 17 residues. CDR1 is LNHDA and CDR2 is SQIVND in the germline V gene (reference sequence). Trimming removed 3 bases from V and 3 bases from J, with 18 bases in between. This CDR3 is CASSMGLQGRVNQPQHF. CDR3 nucleotide sequence: TGTGCCAGTAGTATGGGCCTTCAGGGTAGGGTCAATCAGCCCCAGCATTTT.

V and J are TRBV9 and TRBJ2-2; no clear D gene. Germline V gene data show CDR1 as SGDLS and CDR2 as YYNGEE. Trimming pared 3 bases from V and 3 bases from J, leaving 12 bases between. This CDR3 spans 15 amino acids. CDR3 in amino acids: CASSGLNRDTGELFF. CDR3 in DNA: TGTGCCAGCAGCGGGTTAAATCGCGACACCGGGGAGCTGTTTTTT.

This chain links TRBV19 with TRBJ1-1; no clear D. The CDR3 runs 17 residues. Germline values: CDR1 LNHDA, CDR2 SQIVND (reference sequence). The V end lost 4 bases, the J end lost 2 bases, and 20 bases lay between the germline ends. CDR3 residues: CASSTSGRMLPNTEAFF. Written as DNA, the CDR3 is TGTGCCAGTAGTACCTCGGGGAGAATGCTACCAAACACTGAAGCTTTCTTT.

The chain carries TRBV7-2 and TRBJ2-7; D unclear. This CDR3 spans 13 amino acids. V gave up 5 bases and J gave up 5 bases, with 13 bases separating them. Germline loops: CDR1 SGHTA, CDR2 FQGNSA. The CDR3 is CASSPQAFDEQYF. DNA for the CDR3: TGTGCCAGCAGCCCCCAGGCCTTCGACGAGCAGTACTTC.

DNA of the CDR3: TGTGCCATCAGTGTAGCGGGAGGTTTGGGGCAGTACTTC. Translating gives CAISVAGGLGQYF. The chain recombines TRBV10-3 with TRBJ2-7; 10 nucleotides align to TRBD2. Germline V gives CDR1 ENHRY, CDR2 SYGVKD. V lost 4 bases to trimming and J lost 9 bases; unmatched junction nucleotides: 6. This CDR3 has 13 amino acids.

V gene TRBV27 combines with J gene TRBJ2-1, with a weak D call TRBD2 (6 bases). CDR3 length equals 12 residues. Trimming pared 3 bases from V and 12 bases from J, leaving 12 bases between. Germline CDR1 and CDR2: MNHEY and SMNVEV (reference sequence). The chain's CDR3 is CASSFRRERQFF. CDR3 DNA: TGTGCCAGCAGTTTCCGACGGGAGAGGCAGTTCTTC.

This chain links TRBV6-5 with TRBJ1-2; 7 bases line up with TRBD1. Germline assignment: CDR1 MNHEY and CDR2 SVGAGI. With V trimmed by 8 bases and J by 11 bases, 11 bases remained unmatched. The CDR3 runs 12 residues. The CDR3 region has the DNA TGTGCCAGCTTATCATCCGCAGGGGGTTACACCTTC. This encodes CASLSSAGGYTF.

This clone was found once. The chain joins TRBV5-1 to TRBJ2-2, with D perhaps matching TRBD1 (5 bases). The CDR3 spans 16 residues. Germline values: CDR1 SGHRS, CDR2 YFSETQ. Trimming left V 4 bases short and J 3 bases short, with 16 bases between. The CDR3 nucleotides read TGCGCCAGCAGCCCCCGGGCAGGGAAGGACACCGGGGAGCTGTTTTTT. Translating it yields CASSPRAGKDTGELFF.